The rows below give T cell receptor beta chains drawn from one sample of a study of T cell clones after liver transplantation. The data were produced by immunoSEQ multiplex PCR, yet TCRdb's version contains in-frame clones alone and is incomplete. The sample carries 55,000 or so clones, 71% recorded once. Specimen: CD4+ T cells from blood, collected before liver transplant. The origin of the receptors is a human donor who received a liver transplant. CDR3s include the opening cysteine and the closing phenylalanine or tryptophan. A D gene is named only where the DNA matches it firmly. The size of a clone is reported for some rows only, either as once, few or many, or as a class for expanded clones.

cdr3_aa: CASYMKTGGRSPLHF
cdr3_nt: TGTGCCAGCTACATGAAGACAGGGGGCAGGTCACCCCTCCACTTT
d_call: TRBD1
cdr3_length: 15
j_call: TRBJ1-6
v_call: TRBV28
clone_size: -

cdr3_aa: CSVGQGATDTQYF
cdr3_nt: TGCAGCGTCGGACAGGGGGCAACAGATACGCAGTATTTT
d_call: TRBD1
cdr3_length: 13
j_call: TRBJ2-3
v_call: TRBV29-1
clone_size: few

cdr3_aa: CASSLDRGTNTQYF
cdr3_nt: TGTGCCAGCAGCTTGGACAGGGGTACAAATACGCAGTATTTT
d_call: TRBD1
cdr3_length: 14
j_call: TRBJ2-3
v_call: TRBV9
clone_size: -

cdr3_aa: CASSLDNRDNQPQHF
cdr3_nt: TGCGCCAGCAGCTTGGATAACAGGGATAATCAGCCCCAGCATTTT
d_call: -
cdr3_length: 15
j_call: TRBJ1-5
v_call: TRBV5-1
clone_size: medium-sized

cdr3_aa: CASSQDPLAGGLTGELFF
cdr3_nt: TGTGCCAGCAGCCAAGACCCGCTAGCGGGGGGTTTAACCGGGGAGCTGTTTTTT
d_call: TRBD2
cdr3_length: 18
j_call: TRBJ2-2
v_call: TRBV4-2
clone_size: -

cdr3_aa: CASSQPGLAVYNEQFF
cdr3_nt: TGTGCCAGCAGCCAACCGGGACTAGCGGTTTACAATGAGCAGTTCTTC
d_call: TRBD2
cdr3_length: 16
j_call: TRBJ2-1
v_call: TRBV7-2
clone_size: -

cdr3_aa: CSVDTYRNGEQYF
cdr3_nt: TGCAGCGTTGATACTTATCGTAATGGCGAGCAGTACTTC
d_call: -
cdr3_length: 13
j_call: TRBJ2-7
v_call: TRBV29-1
clone_size: -

cdr3_aa: CASSLLTSGNTGELFF
cdr3_nt: TGTGCCAGCAGCTTACTGACTAGCGGGAACACCGGGGAGCTGTTTTTT
d_call: TRBD2
cdr3_length: 16
j_call: TRBJ2-2
v_call: TRBV9
clone_size: -

cdr3_aa: CASSSAGGSTDTQYF
cdr3_nt: TGTGCCAGCAGCTCGGCGGGTGGGAGCACAGATACGCAGTATTTT
d_call: -
cdr3_length: 15
j_call: TRBJ2-3
v_call: TRBV5-4
clone_size: -

cdr3_aa: CAKNGGNGYTF
cdr3_nt: TGTGCCAAAAATGGCGGGAATGGCTACACCTTC
d_call: -
cdr3_length: 11
j_call: TRBJ1-2
v_call: TRBV2
clone_size: -

cdr3_aa: CASRGSANTEAFF
cdr3_nt: TGTGCCAGCAGGGGTAGCGCGAACACTGAAGCTTTCTTT
d_call: -
cdr3_length: 13
j_call: TRBJ1-1
v_call: TRBV6-5
clone_size: -

cdr3_aa: CASSISHWGPGTYEQYF
cdr3_nt: TGTGCCAGTAGTATATCCCATTGGGGGCCAGGGACCTACGAGCAGTACTTC
d_call: -
cdr3_length: 17
j_call: TRBJ2-7
v_call: TRBV19
clone_size: -

cdr3_aa: CASSPVRGGRGTDTQYF
cdr3_nt: TGTGCCAGCAGTCCCGTGCGCGGGGGGCGCGGCACAGATACGCAGTATTTT
d_call: TRBD2
cdr3_length: 17
j_call: TRBJ2-3
v_call: TRBV7-8
clone_size: few

cdr3_aa: CASSASRGSNQPQHF
cdr3_nt: TGTGCCAGCTCAGCGTCGAGGGGGTCAAATCAGCCCCAGCATTTT
d_call: -
cdr3_length: 15
j_call: TRBJ1-5
v_call: TRBV18
clone_size: few

cdr3_aa: CASSPVGQGFSTGELFF
cdr3_nt: TGCGCCAGCAGCCCGGTGGGACAGGGGTTCTCGACCGGGGAGCTGTTTTTT
d_call: TRBD1
cdr3_length: 17
j_call: TRBJ2-2
v_call: TRBV5-1
clone_size: few

cdr3_aa: CSARTPTTYGYTF
cdr3_nt: TGCAGCGCCCGGACACCGACCACCTATGGCTACACCTTC
d_call: -
cdr3_length: 13
j_call: TRBJ1-2
v_call: TRBV29-1
clone_size: -

cdr3_aa: CASSPERQSSYEQYF
cdr3_nt: TGTGCCAGCAGCCCGGAAAGACAGAGCTCCTACGAGCAGTACTTC
d_call: -
cdr3_length: 15
j_call: TRBJ2-7
v_call: TRBV7-6
clone_size: -

cdr3_aa: CASSDRRGDIQYF
cdr3_nt: TGTGCCAGCAGTGACAGACGCGGGGACATTCAGTACTTC
d_call: -
cdr3_length: 13
j_call: TRBJ2-4
v_call: TRBV6-5
clone_size: -

cdr3_aa: CASSFKSLGRDEQYF
cdr3_nt: TGTGCCAGCAGCTTTAAATCCCTGGGGAGGGACGAGCAGTACTTC
d_call: TRBD2
cdr3_length: 15
j_call: TRBJ2-7
v_call: TRBV5-4
clone_size: -

cdr3_aa: CASIVPGQGNQPQHF
cdr3_nt: TGTGCCAGCATAGTTCCGGGACAGGGGAATCAGCCCCAGCATTTT
d_call: TRBD1
cdr3_length: 15
j_call: TRBJ1-5
v_call: TRBV28
clone_size: -